This is a list of T cell receptor beta chains from one sample in a study of blood T cell repertoires in COVID-19. Method: immunoSEQ multiplex PCR; TCRdb's copy keeps in-frame clones and lacks some. The sample lists roughly 200,000 clones, just under 80% seen once, with roughly 2.8% in the top ten. Specimen: peripheral blood. The receptors originated from an elderly woman with active or convalescent COVID-19. Each CDR3 is given with its conserved first and last residue. D genes are given only for firm matches. Size is stated for part of the rows, as once, few or many counts, or as a class when the clone is expanded.

D	J	V	length	size	CDR3	DNA
NA	TRBJ1-2	TRBV29-1	12	NA	CSVRTENYGYTF	TGCAGCGTTAGGACAGAGAATTATGGCTACACCTTC
NA	TRBJ1-5	TRBV7-8	19	NA	CASSLTARGLAHSNQPQHF	TGTGCCAGCAGCTTAACAGCCAGGGGATTGGCCCATAGCAATCAGCCCCAGCATTTT
NA	TRBJ2-3	TRBV12-5	18	NA	CASGYVRIGGSLMDTQYF	TGTGCTAGTGGTTATGTCCGTATAGGTGGGAGTTTGATGGATACGCAGTATTTT
NA	TRBJ1-1	TRBV18	14	once	CASSRNRVGTEAFF	TGTGCCAGCTCACGGAACAGGGTGGGGACTGAAGCTTTCTTT
NA	TRBJ1-6	TRBV19	14	NA	CASSMGLSNSPLHF	TGTGCCAGTAGCATGGGACTTTCGAATTCACCCCTCCACTTT
NA	TRBJ2-7	TRBV5-1	13	few	CASSPLASYEQYF	TGCGCCAGCAGCCCTCTAGCGTCCTACGAGCAGTACTTC
TRBD1	TRBJ2-2	TRBV6-5	16	NA	CASSYSPGGTTGELFF	TGTGCCAGCAGTTACTCGCCAGGGGGCACCACCGGGGAGCTGTTTTTT
NA	TRBJ1-2	TRBV7-9	14	NA	CASGPPGWDYGYTF	TGTGCCAGCGGTCCCCCGGGATGGGACTATGGCTACACCTTC
NA	TRBJ2-5	TRBV11-2	14	NA	CASSLGGLAGTQYF	TGTGCCAGCAGCTTGGGGGGGCTGGCAGGGACCCAGTACTTC
TRBD1	TRBJ1-5	TRBV4-1	15	NA	CASSPTGDPNQPQHF	TGCGCCAGCAGCCCCACAGGGGACCCAAATCAGCCCCAGCATTTT
NA	TRBJ1-4	TRBV7-9	15	once	CASSPRGATNEKLFF	TGTGCCAGCAGCCCTCGGGGTGCAACTAATGAAAAACTGTTTTTT
NA	TRBJ1-2	TRBV9	14	NA	CASSLTTGNYGYTF	TGTGCCAGCAGCCTCACGACAGGCAACTATGGCTACACCTTC
NA	TRBJ1-6	TRBV27	22	NA	CASSLSTPTVTGDKPWDSPLHF	TGTGCCAGCAGTTTAAGCACTCCCACCGTGACTGGGGACAAACCTTGGGATTCACCCCTCCACTTT
NA	TRBJ2-7	TRBV19	14	once	CASSILGVSNEQYF	TGTGCCAGTAGTATCTTGGGAGTTAGCAACGAGCAGTACTTC
TRBD2	TRBJ2-1	TRBV7-7	15	NA	CASSPGLGPSNEQFF	TGTGCCAGCAGTCCGGGACTAGGACCTTCCAATGAGCAGTTCTTC
NA	TRBJ2-6	TRBV5-1	14	few	CASGQGLGANVLTF	TGCGCCAGCGGTCAGGGGCTTGGGGCCAACGTCCTGACTTTC
NA	TRBJ1-1	TRBV10-1	16	NA	CASSGGLQGMNTEAFF	TGCGCCAGCAGTGGGGGCTTACAGGGAATGAACACTGAAGCTTTCTTT
NA	TRBJ1-2	TRBV5-4	13	few	CASSVDSLYGYTF	TGTGCCAGCAGCGTGGACAGCCTCTATGGCTACACCTTC
NA	TRBJ1-4	TRBV19	16	NA	CASSIDLYRTNEKLFF	TGTGCCAGTAGTATAGATCTATACAGAACTAATGAAAAACTGTTTTTT
NA	TRBJ2-7	TRBV6-2/TRBV6-3	12	few	CASSNRPYEQYF	TGTGCCAGCAGCAACAGGCCCTACGAGCAGTACTTC
TRBD2	TRBJ2-3	TRBV6-2/TRBV6-3	18	NA	CASSSRYGLAGGRDTQYF	TGTGCCAGCAGTTCCCGTTACGGGCTAGCGGGGGGCAGAGATACGCAGTATTTT
NA	TRBJ1-4	TRBV5-6	12	NA	CASSKIREKLFF	TGTGCCAGCAGCAAGATTCGGGAGAAACTGTTTTTT
NA	TRBJ2-7	TRBV6-5	12	NA	CASSYDSYEQYF	TGTGCCAGCAGTTACGACAGCTACGAGCAGTACTTC
NA	TRBJ1-2	TRBV6-5	15	NA	CASSYWSGQNYGYTF	TGTGCCAGCAGTTACTGGTCAGGACAAAACTATGGCTACACCTTC
TRBD1	TRBJ1-1	TRBV6-2/TRBV6-3	16	NA	CASSYSRGPLGTEAFF	TGTGCCAGCAGTTACTCAAGGGGGCCCCTGGGGACTGAAGCTTTCTTT
TRBD2	TRBJ2-1	TRBV11-2	18	NA	CASSLGIRGGRSYNEQFF	TGTGCCAGCAGCTTAGGGATACGGGGGGGCCGGTCCTACAATGAGCAGTTCTTC
NA	TRBJ1-6	TRBV6-5	13	NA	CASRGRGNSPLHF	TGTGCCAGCAGGGGCAGGGGAAATTCACCCCTCCACTTT